Presented here are 20 T cell receptor beta chains from one specimen sequenced in a study of blood T cell repertoires in COVID-19. TCRdb's table, derived via immunoSEQ multiplex PCR, lists solely in-frame clones and lacks some. This sample has some 150,000 clones, with roughly 89% found just once. Sequencing was carried out using peripheral blood. These receptors originate from a human donor in a cohort sampled during active COVID-19.

CDR3 sequence: CASSSRQGGTDTQYF. CDR3 sequence (DNA): TGTGCCAGCAGCTCCCGACAGGGCGGGACAGATACGCAGTATTTT. This chain joins TRBV11-3 and TRBJ2-3, with 7 bases that match TRBD1. The CDR3 has 15 residues. The V segment lost 4 bases and the J segment 3 bases; nucleotides outside the gene matches: 7. In germline, CDR1 is SGHNT, CDR2 YENEEA. Together with reference TRBV11-3 and TRBJ2-3, the CDR3 gives the full variable domain: EAGVVQSPRYKIIEKKQPVAFWCNPISGHNTLYWYLQNLGQGPELLIRYENEEAVDDSQLPKDRFSAERLKGVDSTLKIQPAELGDSAVYLCASSSRQGGTDTQYFGPGTRLTVL.

CDR3 residues: CASSLEAVSYEQYF. In nucleotides, the CDR3 is TGTGCCAGCAGCTTGGAGGCGGTCTCCTACGAGCAGTACTTC. The chain employs TRBV5-6 and TRBJ2-7; no clear D. CDR3 length: 14 amino acids. The germline V gene has CDR1 SGHDT and CDR2 YYEEEE. With 0 bases removed from V and 0 bases from J, the gap between germline ends came to 7 bases.

This clone is a singleton in its sample. The V call is TRBV7-9, the J call TRBJ2-7; D uncertain. The V and J ends lost 1 base and 6 bases respectively, with 16 bases between them. Germline lookup yields CDR1 SEHNR and CDR2 FQNEAQ (reference sequence). CDR3 length: 15 amino acids. This chain's CDR3 is CASSLEASRVSEQYF. The DNA of the CDR3 is TGTGCCAGCAGCTTAGAAGCTTCACGGGTTTCCGAGCAGTACTTC.

This clone has just one count. The chain links TRBV9 to TRBJ2-3; 11 positions agree with TRBD2. The V segment lost 3 bases and the J segment 9 bases; nucleotides outside the gene matches: 9. The CDR3 runs to 15 residues. Germline lookup yields CDR1 SGDLS and CDR2 YYNGEE. CDR3 sequence: CASSEGLAGGGTQYF. CDR3 nucleotides: TGTGCCAGCAGCGAGGGGCTAGCGGGGGGTGGAACGCAGTATTTT.

This clone was detected once. The chain combines TRBV10-1 with TRBJ2-1; a weak D match, TRBD1 (6 bases). The CDR3 runs 14 residues. Germline-derived CDR1 and CDR2 are WNHNN and SYGVQD (reference sequence). V gave up 2 bases and J gave up 7 bases, with 12 bases separating them. For the CDR3, the DNA is TGCGCCAGCAGTGAGGGAAGGACAGAAAATGAGCAGTTCTTC. The encoded protein is CASSEGRTENEQFF.

This chain connects TRBV7-9 to TRBJ2-1; a possible D gene is TRBD1 (6 bases). Germline V CDR1 and CDR2: SEHNR, FQNEAQ (reference sequence). The CDR3 length is 15 residues. Trimming stripped 1 base from V and 9 bases from J, with 16 bases between. CDR3 residues: CASSLVGTPNGEQFF. The CDR3 bases are TGTGCCAGCAGCTTAGTGGGGACACCTAATGGTGAGCAGTTCTTC.

The chain joins TRBV7-2 to TRBJ1-5; 7 bases fit TRBD1. Trimming cost V 0 bases and J 9 bases; bases outside gene matches: 8. CDR3 length: 15 residues. Germline loops: CDR1 SGHTA, CDR2 FQGNSA. The CDR3 protein is CASSLAYTGEWPQHF. The DNA for the CDR3 is TGTGCCAGCAGCTTAGCCTACACAGGGGAATGGCCCCAGCATTTT.

This clone was seen only once. V gene TRBV7-3 combines with J gene TRBJ1-1; D is ambiguous. V lost 1 base, J lost 2 bases, and 5 bases lay in between. This CDR3 is built from 13 residues. In germline, CDR1 is SGHTA, CDR2 FQGTGA. The CDR3 DNA reads as TGTGCCAGCAGCTTAATTCGTAACACTGAAGCTTTCTTT. Translating it yields CASSLIRNTEAFF. Full variable domain (rest looked up from reference TRBV7-3 and TRBJ1-1): GAGVSQTPSNKVTEKGKYVELRCDPISGHTALYWYRQSLGQGPEFLIYFQGTGAADDSGLPNDRFFAVRPEGSVSTLKIQRTERGDSAVYLCASSLIRNTEAFFGQGTRLTVV.

The V and J genes are TRBV2 and TRBJ1-1; 8 nucleotides match TRBD1. The germline gives CDR1 SNHLY, CDR2 FYNNEI. The trim removed 5 bases at V and 4 bases at J, leaving 3 bases unmatched. The CDR3 has 13 residues. The CDR3 spells CASSRQGSTEAFF. The CDR3 DNA sequence: TGTGCCAGCAGTAGACAGGGGAGCACTGAAGCTTTCTTT.

The chain carries TRBV5-1 and TRBJ2-2; 9 bases line up with TRBD1. CDR3 length: 14 amino acids. The germline V gene has CDR1 SGHRS and CDR2 YFSETQ. Trimming at V came to 5 bases and at J to 5 bases, leaving 4 bases not matched to a gene. The DNA of the CDR3 is TGCGCCAGCAGGCCACAGGGGGCGACCGGGGAGCTGTTTTTT. Its translation is CASRPQGATGELFF.

V is TRBV2 and J is TRBJ1-5; 10 bases line up with TRBD1. CDR3 length: 14 amino acids. The J segment lost 6 bases and the V segment lost 7 bases, leaving 6 bases of the junction unmatched. Germline assignment: CDR1 SNHLY and CDR2 FYNNEI. CDR3 bases: TGTGCCAGCACGGGACAGGGGATAGGTCAGCCCCAGCATTTT. This sequence encodes CASTGQGIGQPQHF.

CDR3 in DNA: TGTGCCAGCAGCTCGCGGGAGGACTATGGCTACACCTTC. Protein: CASSSREDYGYTF. The rearrangement uses TRBV5-4 and TRBJ1-2; D ambiguous. The CDR3 has 13 residues. V shed 3 bases and J shed 3 bases, with 9 bases lying between them. Germline loops: CDR1 SGHNT, CDR2 YYREEE (reference sequence). The full variable domain, its missing parts supplied by reference TRBV5-4 and TRBJ1-2, is ETGVTQSPTHLIKTRGQQVTLRCSSQSGHNTVSWYQQALGQGPQFIFQYYREEENGRGNFPPRFSGLQFPNYSSELNVNALELDDSALYLCASSSREDYGYTFGSGTRLTVV.

The J gene is TRBJ2-7, the V gene TRBV5-1, with a tentative D call TRBD1 (5 bases). V shed 2 bases and J shed 0 bases, with 9 bases lying between them. The CDR3 extends over 14 amino acids. The germline V gene encodes CDR1 SGHRS and CDR2 YFSETQ. CDR3 bases: TGCGCCAGCAGCTTAGACAGCACCTCCTACGAGCAGTACTTC. Protein: CASSLDSTSYEQYF.

This chain uses TRBV19 with TRBJ1-2, with 7 bases fitting TRBD1. J was trimmed by 4 bases and V by 2 bases; bases with no gene match: 10. From germline, CDR1 is LNHDA and CDR2 SQIVND (reference sequence). The CDR3 sequence is 16 residues long. CDR3 nucleotide sequence: TGTGCCAGTAGTATAAGGGGACAGCAGAACCTCTATGGCTACACCTTC. Translating gives CASSIRGQQNLYGYTF.

This chain connects TRBV7-2 to TRBJ2-6; the match to TRBD1 covers 8 bases. The V and J ends lost 5 bases and 3 bases, in that order; junction bases with no gene match: 15. The CDR3 loop spans 19 amino acids. The germline CDR1 and CDR2 sequences are SGHTA and FQGNSA. The CDR3 protein is CASSPIPRQGTGGANVLTF. CDR3 sequence (DNA): TGTGCCAGCAGCCCAATTCCGAGACAGGGGACGGGTGGGGCCAACGTCCTGACTTTC. The variable domain in full, completed from reference TRBV7-2 and TRBJ2-6, reads GAGVSQSPSNKVTEKGKDVELRCDPISGHTALYWYRQSLGQGLEFLIYFQGNSAPDKSGLPSDRFSAERTGGSVSTLTIQRTQQEDSAVYLCASSPIPRQGTGGANVLTFGAGSRLTVL.

V and J are TRBV7-6 and TRBJ2-1; TRBD2 matches 9 bases. V gave up 5 bases and J gave up 5 bases; unmatched junction bases: 7. CDR3 size: 15 residues. CDR1 is SGHVS, CDR2 FNYEAQ, per germline. The CDR3 sequence: CASSRTSERNNEQFF. CDR3 sequence (DNA): TGTGCCAGCAGCAGGACTAGCGAGAGGAACAATGAGCAGTTCTTC.

This rearrangement joins TRBV27 to TRBJ2-3, with D tentatively TRBD2 (6 bases). Germline V gives CDR1 MNHEY, CDR2 SMNVEV (reference sequence). Between the trimmed V and J ends, which lost 3 bases and 10 bases, there was a span of 14 bases. This CDR3 spans 13 amino acids. CDR3 sequence reads: CASSFFPGEAQYF. For the CDR3, the DNA is TGTGCCAGCAGTTTCTTTCCTGGGGAGGCGCAGTATTTT.

The chain couples TRBV6-4 to TRBJ2-1; possible D gene TRBD1, 5 bases. V was clipped by 2 bases and J by 0 bases, with 17 bases between them. The CDR3 totals 18 residues. The V gene's germline CDR1 is MRHNA and CDR2 SNTAGT. The CDR3 protein is CASSDLGAGQSSYNEQFF. The CDR3 coding sequence is TGTGCCAGCAGTGACCTAGGGGCAGGCCAAAGCTCCTACAATGAGCAGTTCTTC.

DNA for the CDR3: TGTGCCAGCAGCTTTCGGGGATCTGGAAACACCATATATTTT. This codes for CASSFRGSGNTIYF. The rearrangement uses TRBV3-1 (or the pseudogene TRBV3-2) and TRBJ1-3; unclear D gene. Looked up from germline, CDR1 is LGHDT and CDR2 is YNNKEL (reference sequence). The CDR3 totals 14 residues. The V end lost 5 bases, the J end lost 1 base, and 9 bases lay between the germline ends.

V and J are TRBV7-2 and TRBJ1-4; 7 bases are a match to TRBD1. This CDR3 has 15 residues. Germline V gene data show CDR1 as SGHTA and CDR2 as FQGNSA. Unmatched junction bases numbered 3, after V lost 5 bases and J lost 0 bases. The CDR3 bases are TGTGCCAGCAGCCTAACAGGGGCAACTAATGAAAAACTGTTTTTT. Translated, it gives CASSLTGATNEKLFF.